This T cell receptor (beta chain) is drawn from a study of shared clonotypes between healthy human individuals (dated by TCRdb to the early 2020s). At the level of the whole study: The cohort comprised a couple of women and three men aged 18 to 49 years. Leukapheresis yielded between about 0.8 and 8.9 billion PBMCs per donor. For each donor, CD4 naive and CD4 memory were each run on three plates, CD8 naive on two plates, and CD8 memory on one plate. Blood TCR repertoires of a handful of healthy adults were deeply sequenced to estimate repertoire size and the extent of clonotype sharing between individuals. To increase sequencing depth and limit assay-specific biases, different laboratories used diverse techniques to prepare libraries and sequence TCR repertoires. Paper-wide results and their limitations: Even with the large sequencing depth, rarefaction of the sorted-subset datasets indicated that sequencing was incomplete. Larger estimated clonotype richness was generally found for naive subsets than for memory subsets. Pairwise subsampling indicated that sequencing depth was expected to affect the degree of clonotype sharing among donors. Across a few donors, approximately 5% of naive CD4, around 3.3% of naive CD8, about 2.3% of memory CD4, and approximately 0.4% of memory CD8 clonotypes were shared. Only blood was sampled, and tissue TCR repertoires likely differ from those in blood. Because the study included only a small number of donors, the genetic and exposure-history diversity represented was limited. Compared with non-shared clonotypes, the clonotypes found in all four sorted-subset donors had higher generation probabilities.

Healthy HIV-negative adults with no recently reported acute infections or vaccinations were included as donors. Only Caucasian adults living in Nashville, Tennessee, USA were represented among the donors. CD4+ T cells were enriched by magnetic negative selection; naive cells were then positively selected on CD45RA, and the negative fraction formed the memory subset. After blood collection by leukapheresis, PBMCs were isolated using Ficoll-Histopaque density gradient centrifugation and then cryopreserved in the vapor phase of liquid nitrogen. Purity and quantity of every magnetically sorted T cell population were checked by analytical flow cytometry. Genomic DNA was isolated from each sorted fraction and quantified by UV absorbance on a Nanodrop 2000c. As to this clone: The target of this receptor is not known. Base qualities are not at hand, and no much larger clone is one base apart.

V gives up 8 bases and J gives up 9 bases, and the segment between their germline ends measures 23 bases. The CDR3 numbers 14 residues from cysteine through phenylalanine. Just the 42-base CDR3 DNA is kept, in frame starting at base 1. The germline V gene gives CDR1 as MNHNS and CDR2 as SASEGT. Using the deep immunoSEQ assay, TCR CDR3 regions were amplified from genomic DNA by multiplex PCR. For each cell subset, the extracted genomic DNA was distributed evenly across all wells of several immunoSEQ 96-well plates, and each plate served as one replicate. For sorted subsets, roughly 0.2 ug genomic DNA, equal to 25,000 to 35,000 T cell genomes, was loaded into each replicate PCR. The purified libraries were quantified using a Qubit 3.0 fluorometer, sized with a Bioanalyzer 2100, and then quantified again using the KAPA Library Quantification kit. Every immunoSEQ 96-well plate was sequenced on a separate single-read 150-cycle Illumina NextSeq 550 flow cell. The paper's data handling went like this. Because only junctional sequences without quality scores were contained in the immunoSEQ output, filtering matching that applied to full-length reads could not be performed. Sequences were annotated with PyIR, a Python wrapper for IgBLAST v1.9, using IMGT germline references to assign V/J genes and CDR3. Any read was removed if the V/J assignment was weak (E-value above 1e-6), the CDR3 was missing, or the read contained stop codons, out-of-frame junctions, or ambiguous translated residues. V3J clonotypes were defined by identical inferred V gene, J gene, and CDR3 amino acid sequence. Percentage overlap between repertoires was calculated by dividing the number of shared unique clonotypes by the size of the smaller repertoire. Three approaches were used to assess repertoire richness: RTK rarefaction, the Chao1 estimator, and Recon v2.1 estimates of unobserved clonotypes. For all TCRbeta clonotypes obtained by the gDNA method from four donors, generation probabilities were computed with OLGA. Sourced from immuneACCESS, this table was stored by TCRdb with only in-frame sequences that have V and J called. A share of the clones is absent; for the studies checked, an unresolved V gene accounts for under half, and the remainder has no known explanation. From that table come the V and J calls and clone size; the DNA was used to work out D and trimming. This sample has some 500,000 clones in its table, and about 96% of those were observed once. Jointly, the top ten make up about 0.054% of the sample.

The sample consisted of naive CD4+ T cells sorted from blood. Interpreted using the paper, the cell subset or site label stands for: CD45RA+ positively selected. The clonotype was recovered from a woman aged 25 to 39 in good health. The chain joins TRBV6-1 to TRBJ2-7; perhaps TRBD1 is the D gene, with 6 bases matching. In nucleotides, the sequence is TGTGCCAGCGATTCCGGGACACGTACTACCTCGCAGTACTTC. It is translated as CASDSGTRTTSQYF.